What follows are 29 T cell receptor beta chains derived from one specimen sequenced in a study of T cells after yellow fever vaccination. TCRdb itself ran the 5' RACE reads through MiXCR, one entry per CDR3 protein. The sample lists some 550,000 distinct CDR3 sequences, about 19% occurring once. Sequenced here: PBMCs, sampled 15 days after the yellow fever booster vaccination. These receptors came from a man aged 25-40 years who received the YFV17D yellow fever vaccine.

The V and J genes are TRBV10-3 and TRBJ2-1, with D perhaps assigned TRBD1 or TRBD2 (5 bases each). The CDR3 is 12 amino acids. V lost 3 bases, J lost 7 bases, and 7 bases lay in between. The germline gives CDR1 ENHRY, CDR2 SYGVKD. In DNA form, the CDR3 reads TGTGCCATCAGTGAATGGGGGAATGAGCAGTTCTTC. Its translation: CAISEWGNEQFF.

The chain combines TRBV4-3 with TRBJ1-2; 9 nucleotides align to TRBD1. The CDR3 extends over 15 amino acids. V lost 5 bases, J lost 2 bases, and 6 bases stayed unmatched. Germline CDR1 reads LGHNA; CDR2 reads YSLEER. As DNA, the CDR3 is TGCGCCAGCAGCTACTCGACAGGGGGAAACTATGGCTACACCTTC. This translates into CASSYSTGGNYGYTF.

This clonotype was seen a few times. The CDR3 loop reads CAWSPGRGAGYTF. CDR3 nucleotide sequence: TGTGCCTGGAGCCCGGGGAGGGGTGCCGGCTACACCTTC. The rearrangement joins TRBV30 to TRBJ1-2, with a weak D call TRBD1 (5 bases). Germline V CDR1 and CDR2: GTSNPN, SVGIG (reference sequence). This CDR3 comprises 13 residues. The V end was cut by 3 bases, the J end by 8 bases, with 16 bases between. Together with reference TRBV30 and TRBJ1-2, the CDR3 gives the full variable domain: SQTIHQWPATLVQPVGSPLSLECTVEGTSNPNLYWYRQAAGRGLQLLFYSVGIGQISSEVPQNLSASRPQDRQFILSSKKLLLSDSGFYLCAWSPGRGAGYTFGSGTRLTVV.

The CDR3 region is CSASLPGQGAGDEAFF. In DNA, the CDR3 is TGCAGTGCTAGCCTCCCGGGACAGGGGGCTGGGGATGAAGCTTTCTTT. The chain couples TRBV20-1 to TRBJ1-1, with 12 nucleotides matching TRBD1. The trim removed 3 bases at V and 7 bases at J, leaving 12 bases unmatched. The CDR3 spans 16 residues. Per the germline V gene, CDR1 is DFQATT and CDR2 is SNEGSKA (reference sequence).

The genes are TRBV28 and TRBJ2-7; 10 bases are shared with TRBD2. The germline CDR1 and CDR2 sequences are MDHEN and SYDVKM. V shed 4 bases, J shed 2 bases, and the junction held 11 bases outside the gene matches. The CDR3 has 17 amino acids. CDR3: CASSSRSWTSGPYEQYF. CDR3 DNA sequence: TGTGCCAGCAGTTCTCGCTCCTGGACTAGCGGTCCCTACGAGCAGTACTTC.

The V gene is TRBV9, the J gene TRBJ2-3; D is ambiguous. Trimming removed 2 bases from V and 8 bases from J, with 18 bases in between. Per the germline V gene, CDR1 is SGDLS and CDR2 is YYNGEE. The CDR3 sequence is 15 residues long. CDR3 amino acids: CASSVQPDSWSTQYF. The CDR3 coding sequence is TGTGCCAGCAGCGTTCAGCCAGACTCTTGGTCTACGCAGTATTTT.

The chain combines TRBV7-2 with TRBJ2-1, with D perhaps being TRBD1 or TRBD2 (6 bases each). This CDR3 comprises 16 residues. In germline, CDR1 is SGHTA, CDR2 FQGNSA. V was pared by 7 bases and J by 4 bases, with 20 bases between. CDR3 residues: CASTTLAGGGYNEQFF. The CDR3 DNA sequence: TGTGCCAGCACCACCCTGGCAGGAGGGGGGTACAATGAGCAGTTCTTC.

The V call is TRBV29-1, the J call TRBJ1-2; 8 nucleotides match TRBD1. The CDR3 length is 13 residues. After removal of 4 bases from V and 7 bases from J, the junction contained 8 bases not matched to a gene. In germline, CDR1 is SQVTM, CDR2 ANQGSEA. The CDR3: CSVAADRVSGYTF. In DNA, the CDR3 is TGCAGCGTTGCTGCGGACAGGGTTTCTGGCTACACCTTC.

The rearrangement joins TRBV11-2 to TRBJ2-3; 9 nucleotides align to TRBD2. Germline trimming cut 3 bases from V and 2 bases from J; bases unmatched to any gene: 15. CDR1 and CDR2 from the germline V gene are SGHAT and FQNNGV. This CDR3 contains 19 residues. The CDR3, as DNA: TGTGCCAGCAGCTTCCTGGCTGCTAGCGGGATCCCTATCACAGATACGCAGTATTTT. As protein: CASSFLAASGIPITDTQYF.

This clonotype showed up just a few times. The gene calls are TRBV12-3 or TRBV12-4 and TRBJ2-5, with 8 bases matching TRBD1. The CDR3 spans 14 residues. V lost 5 bases to trimming and J lost 4 bases; unmatched junction nucleotides: 6. The CDR3 is CASSLWDRRETQYF. In DNA form, the CDR3 reads TGTGCCAGCAGTCTCTGGGACAGGCGAGAGACCCAGTACTTC.

This sequence joins TRBV7-2 and TRBJ2-1, with 8 positions matching TRBD2. V lost 7 bases and J lost 1; bases outside the gene matches: 6. The CDR3 is 15 residues long. The germline gives CDR1 SGHTA, CDR2 FQGNSA. CDR3: CASIRLASSYNEQFF. DNA of the CDR3: TGTGCCAGCATCCGACTAGCGTCATCCTACAATGAGCAGTTCTTC.

The J gene is TRBJ1-5, the V gene TRBV20-1, with 7 bases fitting TRBD1. Germline V lookup: CDR1 DFQATT, CDR2 SNEGSKA (reference sequence). The CDR3 is 13 amino acids. Trimming took 6 bases from V and 4 from J; bases not matched to a gene: 6. CDR3 nucleotide sequence: TGCAGTGCGTCTTACAGGGGAAATCAGCCCCAGCATTTT. Translation: CSASYRGNQPQHF.

V and J are TRBV10-3 and TRBJ2-7; 9 bases align to TRBD2. This CDR3 region has 14 residues. V gave up 10 bases and J gave up 4 bases; unmatched junction bases: 11. Germline CDR1 reads ENHRY; CDR2 reads SYGVKD. The CDR3 bases are TGTGCCACCAAGCGGCGGGAGGGCGGTTACGAGCAGTACTTC. This translates into CATKRREGGYEQYF.

The sample holds a few counts of this clonotype. This chain's CDR3 is CSASDWGETQYF. The CDR3 bases are TGCAGTGCTAGCGACTGGGGAGAGACCCAGTACTTC. The chain is built from TRBV20-1 and TRBJ2-5; D not resolved. With 3 bases removed from V and 4 bases from J, the gap between germline ends came to 9 bases. CDR3 length: 12 residues. Germline values: CDR1 DFQATT, CDR2 SNEGSKA (reference sequence).

V gene TRBV18 combines with J gene TRBJ2-4, with 7 bases that match TRBD1. Germline values: CDR1 KGHSH, CDR2 LQKENI. CDR3 size: 15 residues. With V trimmed by 3 bases and J by 0 bases, 2 bases remained unmatched. CDR3 sequence: CASSPGQRAKNIQYF. CDR3 coding DNA: TGTGCCAGCTCACCGGGACAGAGAGCCAAAAACATTCAGTACTTC.

This clonotype was seen more than once but under ten times. This chain uses TRBV4-3 with TRBJ2-2, with unresolved D. Between the trimmed V and J ends, which lost 1 base and 4 bases, there was a span of 10 bases. CDR1 is LGHNA, CDR2 YSLEER, per germline. The CDR3 loop spans 15 amino acids. For the CDR3, the DNA is TGCGCCAGCAGCCAAGCCCAGGCAAGCACCGGGGAGCTGTTTTTT. Residues: CASSQAQASTGELFF.

This clonotype was detected only a few times. CDR3 DNA sequence: TGCAGTGCTACCGGGAGGGCCAGTTCCTACAATGAGCAGTTCTTC. It specifies CSATGRASSYNEQFF. This chain uses TRBV20-1 with TRBJ2-1; 8 bases are shared with TRBD2. V dropped 4 bases and J dropped 1; count of bases not matched to a gene: 6. The CDR3 consists of 15 residues. Germline V gene sequence: CDR1 DFQATT, CDR2 SNEGSKA (reference sequence).

This clonotype was counted only a few times. The chain carries TRBV5-5 and TRBJ1-6; no clear D gene. The germline CDR1 and CDR2 sequences are SGHKS and YYEKEE (reference sequence). V gave up 0 bases and J gave up 6 bases, with 13 bases separating them. This CDR3 spans 16 amino acids. The CDR3 reads CASSLDPQLSNSPLHF. Here the CDR3 DNA reads TGTGCCAGCAGCTTGGATCCGCAACTTTCTAATTCACCCCTCCACTTT.

This rearrangement joins TRBV2 to TRBJ2-7; a weak D match, TRBD2 (5 bases). The CDR3 is 17 amino acids. Trimming stripped 4 bases from V and 1 base from J, with 20 bases between. The V gene's germline CDR1 is SNHLY and CDR2 FYNNEI. This CDR3 is CASSVRRGTWISYEQYF. DNA for the CDR3: TGTGCCAGCAGTGTAAGACGGGGAACCTGGATTTCCTACGAGCAGTACTTC. The entire variable domain, with the rest obtained from reference TRBV2 and TRBJ2-7, is as follows: EPEVTQTPSHQVTQMGQEVILRCVPISNHLYFYWYRQILGQKVEFLVSFYNNEISEKSEIFDDQFSVERPDGSNFTLKIRSTKLEDSAMYFCASSVRRGTWISYEQYFGPGTRLTVT.

This chain connects TRBV28 to TRBJ2-6; possibly TRBD2 for D (6 bases). V was clipped by 6 bases and J by 4 bases, with 22 bases between them. Per the germline V gene, CDR1 is MDHEN and CDR2 is SYDVKM. The CDR3 has 18 residues. The CDR3 reads CASSLLFMGGGGANVLTF. CDR3 bases: TGTGCCAGCAGCCTCCTCTTTATGGGGGGAGGAGGGGCCAACGTCCTGACTTTC.

This sequence joins TRBV15 and TRBJ2-1; D possibly corresponds to TRBD2 (5 bases). Germline CDR1 and CDR2: LNHNV and YYDKDF (reference sequence). The CDR3 contains 12 residues. V lost 3 bases, J lost 10 bases, and 10 bases lay in between. Here the CDR3 reads CATSRASGEQFF. The CDR3, as DNA: TGTGCCACCAGCAGGGCCTCGGGGGAGCAGTTCTTC.

The rearrangement uses TRBV6-1 and TRBJ2-4, with 14 bases lining up with TRBD2. The CDR3 loop spans 20 amino acids. The V and J ends lost 5 bases and 1 base, in that order; junction bases with no gene match: 13. The germline V gene has CDR1 MNHNS and CDR2 SASEGT. The CDR3 nucleotides read TGTGCCAGCAGTCAATTTGGGACTAGCGGGAGTTATTTTGCCAAAAACATTCAGTACTTC. It codes for CASSQFGTSGSYFAKNIQYF.

This clonotype has a handful of counts. A much larger clone lies a single base off, so this may be a read error. V is TRBV11-2 and J is TRBJ2-7; TRBD2 matches at 13 bases. Trimming removed 3 bases from V and 2 bases from J; junction bases left unmatched: 1. The germline V gene encodes CDR1 SGHAT and CDR2 FQNNGV. The CDR3 has 15 amino acids. The chain's CDR3 is CASSFGLAGAYEQYF. As DNA, the CDR3 is TGTGCCAGCAGCTTCGGACTAGCGGGAGCCTACGAGCAGTACTTC.

This clonotype was recorded a few times. The DNA of the CDR3 is TGCAGCGTTTCGAGGACGGCGAACACTGAAGCTTTCTTT. It yields the protein CSVSRTANTEAFF. The chain uses TRBV29-1 and TRBJ1-1; unclear D gene. The CDR3 extends over 13 amino acids. Trimming removed 5 bases from V and 1 base from J, with 11 bases in between. CDR1 SQVTM and CDR2 ANQGSEA come from the germline V gene.

This chain joins TRBV5-1 and TRBJ2-3; tentative D call: TRBD2 (5 bases). Germline V lookup: CDR1 SGHRS, CDR2 YFSETQ. The CDR3 extends over 15 amino acids. The germline V and J ends were trimmed by 0 bases and 0 bases, with 8 bases remaining between them. The CDR3 coding sequence is TGCGCCAGCAGCTTGGCTAGCCGCAGCACAGATACGCAGTATTTT. Translated, it gives CASSLASRSTDTQYF.

This clonotype was counted only a few times. The chain is built from TRBV20-1 and TRBJ2-2; D uncertain. Trimming left V 3 bases short and J 6 bases short, with 11 bases between. The CDR3 is 13 amino acids. The V gene's germline CDR1 is DFQATT and CDR2 SNEGSKA (reference sequence). The CDR3 sequence: CSASGPPPGELFF. The DNA for the CDR3 is TGCAGTGCTAGCGGTCCCCCCCCCGGGGAGCTGTTTTTT.

V and J are TRBV7-8 and TRBJ1-2; 11 bases map to TRBD1. CDR1 SGHVS and CDR2 FQNEAQ come from the germline V gene. V shed 1 base, J shed 8 bases, and the junction held 9 bases outside the gene matches. The length of the CDR3 is 16 residues. The CDR3 DNA sequence: TGTGCCAGCAGCTTAGTTACCGGGACAGGGGGTAGAGGCTACACCTTC. Protein product: CASSLVTGTGGRGYTF.

This chain joins TRBV5-1 and TRBJ2-2, with no clear D. The CDR3 runs to 13 residues. V shed 4 bases and J shed 8 bases, with 12 bases lying between them. In germline, CDR1 is SGHRS, CDR2 YFSETQ. The CDR3 region has the DNA TGCGCCAGCAGCCCAACCAAAGCGGGGGAGCTGTTTTTT. This codes for CASSPTKAGELFF.

The V gene is TRBV5-1, the J gene TRBJ2-1, with TRBD1 identical over 8 bases. CDR1 SGHRS and CDR2 YFSETQ come from the germline V gene. This CDR3 comprises 15 residues. V trimming: 3 bases; J trimming: 6 bases; junction bases outside the gene matches: 8. In nucleotides, the CDR3 is TGCGCCAGCAGCTACGCCGGGGACAGGTTCAATGAGCAGTTCTTC. Translating it yields CASSYAGDRFNEQFF.